The 5 T cell receptor beta chains reported below all come from one sample, sequenced in a study of cytotoxic CD8 clonotypes in ibrutinib-treated CLL. Only in-frame clones appear in the TCRdb table, and some are missing; sequencing was by immunoSEQ multiplex PCR. The sample shows approximately 92,000 clones, over 60% of them seen only once. Sequenced material: PBMCs, taken after 24 months of ibrutinib treatment. The receptors here all came from a human donor with chronic lymphocytic leukemia.

V usage is TRBV28 and J usage is TRBJ2-7; D is ambiguous. This CDR3 spans 13 amino acids. The V end lost 6 bases, the J end lost 2 bases, and 11 bases lay between the germline ends. Germline V gene lookup returns CDR1 MDHEN and CDR2 SYDVKM. The CDR3 sequence is CASSSGPTYEQYF. DNA of the CDR3: TGTGCCAGCAGCTCTGGGCCCACCTACGAGCAGTACTTC.

This clone was seen many times. The J gene is TRBJ1-2, the V gene TRBV30; TRBD1 matches at 9 bases. This CDR3 contains 15 residues. V was clipped by 3 bases and J by 4 bases; unmatched bases: 9. Germline V gene sequence: CDR1 GTSNPN, CDR2 SVGIG (reference sequence). The DNA for the CDR3 is TGTGCCTGGAGAGCCCTGGGACAGGGAGGCTATGGCTACACCTTC. This encodes CAWRALGQGGYGYTF.

The chain carries TRBV5-4 and TRBJ2-2; D is uncertain. CDR3 length: 13 amino acids. V dropped 1 base and J dropped 7 bases, with 8 bases sitting between them. Germline CDR1 reads SGHNT; CDR2 reads YYREEE (reference sequence). In DNA form, the CDR3 reads TGTGCCAGCAGCTTGATGGATTTCGGGGAGCTGTTTTTT. Translating it yields CASSLMDFGELFF. The whole variable domain, filled in from reference TRBV5-4 and TRBJ2-2, reads ETGVTQSPTHLIKTRGQQVTLRCSSQSGHNTVSWYQQALGQGPQFIFQYYREEENGRGNFPPRFSGLQFPNYSSELNVNALELDDSALYLCASSLMDFGELFFGEGSRLTVL.

Written as DNA, the CDR3 is TGTGCCAGCAGTGAAGCGGGGGGGACCCAGGCGTCACCCCTCCACTTT. Protein: CASSEAGGTQASPLHF. This sequence joins TRBV6-1 and TRBJ1-6, with D perhaps matching TRBD1 (5 bases). CDR1 and CDR2 (germline): MNHNS, SASEGT. This CDR3 contains 16 residues. Trimming pared 0 bases from V and 10 bases from J, leaving 16 bases between.

The rearrangement joins TRBV28 to TRBJ1-4; 7 bases are shared with TRBD1. Germline loops: CDR1 MDHEN, CDR2 SYDVKM. The CDR3 has 14 residues. Trimming removed 8 bases from V and 5 bases from J; junction bases left unmatched: 8. The CDR3 protein is CASGPGGVNEKLFF. The CDR3 nucleotides are TGTGCCAGCGGCCCAGGGGGAGTGAATGAAAAACTGTTTTTT.